Shown below are 25 T cell receptor beta chains from a single sample sequenced in a study of shared clonotypes between healthy human individuals. Data came from immunoSEQ multiplex PCR; TCRdb stores just in-frame clones and leaves some out. Of under 1,100,000 clones listed, approximately 78% were seen once; the top ten hold roughly 0.65%. Sequencing used memory CD4+ T cells from PBMCs. Subset meaning: CD45RA-negative fraction. These receptor sequences come from a young man in good health. Some clones in this sample may be carry-over from other donors' samples.

This chain uses TRBV29-1 with TRBJ2-5, with 10 positions matching TRBD1. The DNA end is more similar to TRBJ2-7, so the J call may be wrong. The CDR3 totals 14 residues. Germline V lookup: CDR1 SQVTM, CDR2 ANQGSEA. CDR3 sequence (DNA): TGCAGCGTTGATTTGGGACAGGGGTTCGGCGAGCAGTACTTC. This codes for CSVDLGQGFGEQYF.

This sequence joins TRBV2 and TRBJ2-1; 11 positions agree with TRBD2. CDR3 length equals 13 residues. With V trimmed by 10 bases and J by 4 bases, 3 bases remained unmatched. Germline CDR1 SNHLY, CDR2 FYNNEI. CDR3 region: CATGTSGYNEQFF. Written as DNA, the CDR3 is TGTGCCACCGGGACTAGCGGTTACAATGAGCAGTTCTTC.

V and J are TRBV29-1 and TRBJ1-2; D is perhaps TRBD1 (5 bases). CDR3 size: 13 residues. The germline gives CDR1 SQVTM, CDR2 ANQGSEA. Trimming left V 8 bases short and J 4 bases short, with 17 bases between. CDR3 protein: CSTPGGDGYGYTF. As DNA, the CDR3 is TGCAGCACCCCCGGAGGGGATGGCTATGGCTACACCTTC.

This clone appeared a few times. The chain carries TRBV28 and TRBJ1-5; D call uncertain. This CDR3 spans 18 amino acids. Germline CDR1 and CDR2: MDHEN and SYDVKM. Trimming shortened V by 4 bases and J by 3 bases, and 22 bases separated the two germline ends. This chain's CDR3 is CASSSTGRRVGYNQPQHF. In DNA form, the CDR3 reads TGTGCCAGCAGTTCTACGGGCAGACGCGTCGGGTACAATCAGCCCCAGCATTTT.

Details on this clone: A read error may account for a junction end that differs from germline. The sample holds other DNA sequences that translate to the same CDR3. This chain connects TRBV30 to TRBJ1-2, with D possibly being TRBD1 (6 bases). CDR3 length equals 13 residues. From germline, CDR1 is GTSNPN and CDR2 SVGIG (reference sequence). CDR3 sequence reads: CAWSMDSNYGYTF. The CDR3 DNA sequence: TGTGCCTGGAGTATGGACAGTAACTATGGCTACACTTTC.

This clone came up once. The chain carries TRBV5-1 and TRBJ1-1; D is ambiguous. This CDR3 has 17 residues. Germline values: CDR1 SGHRS, CDR2 YFSETQ. Between the trimmed V and J ends, which lost 4 bases and 4 bases, there was a span of 23 bases. The CDR3 here is CASSLTARLRVPTEAFF. The CDR3 DNA sequence: TGCGCCAGCAGCCTTACCGCCCGACTTCGGGTTCCCACTGAAGCTTTCTTT.

The genes are TRBV27 and TRBJ2-2; 12 bases map to TRBD2. CDR3 length equals 16 residues. V gave up 7 bases and J gave up 6 bases; unmatched junction bases: 9. The germline V gene has CDR1 MNHEY and CDR2 SMNVEV (reference sequence). For the CDR3, the DNA is TGTGCCAGCAACCCGCTGACTAGCGGGAGCGCCGGGGAGCTGTTTTTT. As protein: CASNPLTSGSAGELFF.

This clone has only a few counts. CDR3 residues: CASSDGTPGDEQFF. CDR3 sequence (DNA): TGCGCCAGCAGCGACGGGACTCCGGGTGATGAGCAGTTCTTC. This sequence joins TRBV5-1 and TRBJ2-1; D is possibly TRBD2 (6 bases). This CDR3 spans 14 amino acids. From germline, CDR1 is SGHRS and CDR2 YFSETQ. V lost 4 bases and J lost 8, with 16 bases in between. Filled out from reference TRBV5-1 and TRBJ2-1, the complete variable domain reads KAGVTQTPRYLIKTRGQQVTLSCSPISGHRSVSWYQQTPGQGLQFLFEYFSETQRNKGNFPGRFSGRQFSNSRSEMNVSTLELGDSALYLCASSDGTPGDEQFFGPGTRLTVL.

The V call is TRBV28, the J call TRBJ2-4; no reliable D call. With 8 bases removed from V and 0 bases from J, the gap between germline ends came to 8 bases. This CDR3 comprises 13 residues. CDR1 is MDHEN and CDR2 is SYDVKM in the germline V gene. The CDR3 nucleotides read TGTGCCAGCTCAGTGAGAGCCAAAAACATTCAGTACTTC. This translates into CASSVRAKNIQYF. The complete variable domain, with remaining parts taken from reference TRBV28 and TRBJ2-4, reads DVKVTQSSRYLVKRTGEKVFLECVQDMDHENMFWYRQDPGLGLRLIYFSYDVKMKEKGDIPEGYSVSREKKERFSLILESASTNQTSMYLCASSVRAKNIQYFGAGTRLSVL.

As for this clone: A much larger clone differs from this one at a single base, so this may be a read error. Other DNA sequences in this specimen translate into the identical CDR3. This rearrangement joins TRBV4-2 to TRBJ2-2; TRBD2 matches 8 bases. The CDR3 runs to 18 residues. Per germline, CDR1 LGHNA and CDR2 YNFKEQ. J gave up 4 bases and V 3 bases, and 13 bases lay outside the gene matches. CDR3 DNA: TGTGCCAGCAGCCAGGTGGCGGGAGGTACCCGAGGCACCGGGGAGCTGTTTTTT. Translation gives CASSQVAGGTRGTGELFF.

The V and J genes are TRBV6-1 and TRBJ2-5; D not resolved. The ends were cut back, 4 bases at V and 7 bases at J, with 19 bases in the middle. The CDR3 covers 15 residues. Looked up from germline, CDR1 is MNHNS and CDR2 is SASEGT. The CDR3 region is CASSVETSNLGTQYF. The CDR3 bases are TGTGCCAGCAGTGTGGAGACATCGAACTTGGGGACCCAGTACTTC.

The V call is TRBV6-1, the J call TRBJ2-5; 10 positions agree with TRBD1. CDR1 is MNHNS and CDR2 is SASEGT in the germline V gene. This CDR3 has 15 amino acids. The J segment lost 2 bases and the V segment lost 8 bases, leaving 8 bases of the junction unmatched. CDR3 in DNA: TGTGCCAGCCGCATAGGACAGGGGGGACAAGAGACCCAGTACTTC. Protein product: CASRIGQGGQETQYF.

The chain links TRBV5-6 to TRBJ2-2, with 9 bases lining up with TRBD1. CDR1 is SGHDT, CDR2 YYEEEE, per germline. The CDR3 covers 18 residues. V lost 3 bases, J lost 1 base, and 10 bases stayed unmatched. Here the CDR3 reads CASSWDRVGLGNTGELFF. The CDR3 bases are TGTGCCAGCAGCTGGGACAGGGTGGGGCTGGGGAACACCGGGGAGCTGTTTTTT.

This clone was detected a few times. Different DNA sequences within this sample yield the same CDR3. J is TRBJ2-3 and V is TRBV9; TRBD2 aligns across 7 bases. CDR3 size: 16 residues. CDR1 and CDR2 from the germline V gene are SGDLS and YYNGEE. V was clipped by 0 bases and J by 2 bases; unmatched bases: 6. CDR3 region: CASSVGLRETTDTQYF. The CDR3 DNA reads TGTGCCAGCAGCGTAGGATTGCGGGAGACCACAGATACGCAGTATTTT. Filled out from reference TRBV9 and TRBJ2-3, the complete variable domain reads DSGVTQTPKHLITATGQRVTLRCSPRSGDLSVYWYQQSLDQGLQFLIQYYNGEERAKGNILERFSAQQFPDLHSELNLSSLELGDSALYFCASSVGLRETTDTQYFGPGTRLTVL.

V is TRBV19 and J is TRBJ2-3; 7 bases are shared with TRBD2. The CDR3 runs 16 residues. Losses at the gene ends were 6 bases for V and 4 bases for J; bases not matched to a gene: 13. The germline V gene has CDR1 LNHDA and CDR2 SQIVND (reference sequence). The CDR3, as DNA: TGTGCCAGTAGAACTCCTCGGCCGGGAGGCGCAGATACGCAGTATTTT. As protein: CASRTPRPGGADTQYF.

V gene TRBV2 combines with J gene TRBJ2-3, with D tentatively TRBD1 (5 bases). The CDR3 runs 12 residues. Germline V lookup: CDR1 SNHLY, CDR2 FYNNEI. The V and J ends lost 6 bases and 7 bases respectively, with 11 bases between them. CDR3 sequence reads: CASRTDMNTQYF. CDR3 bases: TGTGCCAGCAGGACGGACATGAATACGCAGTATTTT. The full variable domain, its missing parts supplied by reference TRBV2 and TRBJ2-3, is EPEVTQTPSHQVTQMGQEVILRCVPISNHLYFYWYRQILGQKVEFLVSFYNNEISEKSEIFDDQFSVERPDGSNFTLKIRSTKLEDSAMYFCASRTDMNTQYFGPGTRLTVL.

This chain links TRBV6-5 with TRBJ2-3, with a possible D match to TRBD1 (5 bases). Germline CDR1 is MNHEY and CDR2 is SVGAGI. CDR3 length equals 13 residues. Trimming removed 8 bases at V and 2 bases at J, with 11 bases between. CDR3 protein: CASRGQNTDTQYF. The CDR3 coding sequence is TGTGCCAGCCGAGGACAAAACACAGATACGCAGTATTTT.

The rearrangement joins TRBV5-1 to TRBJ2-7; D ambiguous. V lost 0 bases, J lost 6 bases, and 7 bases lay in between. The CDR3 covers 12 residues. Germline V gene sequence: CDR1 SGHRS, CDR2 YFSETQ. CDR3 amino acids: CASSLDLGEQYF. DNA for the CDR3: TGCGCCAGCAGCTTGGACCTGGGCGAGCAGTACTTC.

This clone appeared once. V usage is TRBV5-1 and J usage is TRBJ1-1; D not certain. Trimming removed 5 bases at V and 4 bases at J, with 12 bases between. CDR1 and CDR2 (germline): SGHRS, YFSETQ. CDR3 length equals 13 residues. CDR3: CASRPGGPTEAFF. CDR3 DNA sequence: TGCGCCAGCAGGCCCGGCGGGCCCACTGAAGCTTTCTTT.

V usage is TRBV10-3 and J usage is TRBJ1-1; 8 bases agree with TRBD1. The CDR3 is 13 residues long. J was trimmed by 1 base and V by 6 bases; bases with no gene match: 1. Germline-derived CDR1 and CDR2 are ENHRY and SYGVKD. For the CDR3, the DNA is TGTGCCATCAGGACAGGGGCGAACACTGAAGCTTTCTTT. It translates to CAIRTGANTEAFF.

The DNA for the CDR3 is TGTGCCAGCAGTCTCTTAGCGGGGGCCTTCTACGAGCAGTACTTC. This gives the protein CASSLLAGAFYEQYF. The rearrangement uses TRBV27 and TRBJ2-7; 9 bases match TRBD2. This CDR3 has 15 amino acids. The germline gives CDR1 MNHEY, CDR2 SMNVEV (reference sequence). Unmatched junction bases numbered 8, after V lost 5 bases and J lost 3 bases.

V usage is TRBV15 and J usage is TRBJ2-1, with 11 bases matching TRBD2. The CDR3 extends over 16 amino acids. Germline assignment: CDR1 LNHNV and CDR2 YYDKDF (reference sequence). The V gene end was trimmed by 3 bases and the J gene end by 7 bases; junction bases not matched to a gene: 8. The CDR3 is CATSRLLAGVSNEQFF. CDR3 nucleotide sequence: TGTGCCACCAGCAGGTTACTAGCGGGAGTCTCAAATGAGCAGTTCTTC.

Concerning this clone: The same CDR3 can be traced to other DNA sequences in this sample. CDR3 sequence: CASSLGLAGAYNEQFF. CDR3 coding DNA: TGCGCCAGCAGCTTGGGGCTAGCGGGAGCTTACAATGAGCAGTTCTTC. The chain joins TRBV5-1 to TRBJ2-1, with 10 bases aligning to TRBD2. After removal of 0 bases from V and 4 bases from J, the junction contained 4 bases not matched to a gene. The CDR3 totals 16 residues. Germline V gives CDR1 SGHRS, CDR2 YFSETQ.

This rearrangement joins TRBV7-8 to TRBJ2-3; the match to TRBD2 covers 10 bases. The CDR3 contains 16 residues. Per germline, CDR1 SGHVS and CDR2 FQNEAQ. Unmatched junction bases numbered 9, after V lost 3 bases and J lost 6 bases. The CDR3 spells CASSFVTSGTHDTQYF. DNA for the CDR3: TGTGCCAGCAGCTTTGTCACTAGCGGGACCCACGATACGCAGTATTTT.

The rearrangement links TRBV5-1 to TRBJ2-1; 11 bases line up with TRBD2. Germline CDR1 SGHRS, CDR2 YFSETQ. Trimming removed 0 bases from V and 6 bases from J; junction bases left unmatched: 5. CDR3 size: 16 residues. The CDR3 sequence: CASSLVLAGGPNEQFF. The CDR3 bases are TGCGCCAGCAGCTTGGTTCTAGCGGGAGGCCCCAATGAGCAGTTCTTC.